This T cell receptor beta chain was found in a study of T cell changes during pregnancy in multiple sclerosis. Sequenced by immunoSEQ multiplex PCR; TCRdb stores in-frame clones only, minus some. The top ten hold roughly 1.2% of the sample, which has 90,000 to 120,000 clones, 85% to 95% seen once. This CDR3 is 14 amino acids long. After removal of 4 bases from V and 4 bases from J, the junction contained 5 bases not matched to a gene. CDR1 and CDR2 from the germline V gene are SGHDT and YYEEEE. The V gene is TRBV5-6, the J gene TRBJ2-3, with 8 bases lining up with TRBD2. The sample here was peripheral blood, taken in the second trimester of pregnancy. The receptor's source is a female donor with multiple sclerosis, enrolled in a pregnancy study. Written as DNA, the CDR3 is TGTGCCAGCAGCCAGCGGGGGAGATCAGATACGCAGTATTTT. Protein sequence: CASSQRGRSDTQYF.